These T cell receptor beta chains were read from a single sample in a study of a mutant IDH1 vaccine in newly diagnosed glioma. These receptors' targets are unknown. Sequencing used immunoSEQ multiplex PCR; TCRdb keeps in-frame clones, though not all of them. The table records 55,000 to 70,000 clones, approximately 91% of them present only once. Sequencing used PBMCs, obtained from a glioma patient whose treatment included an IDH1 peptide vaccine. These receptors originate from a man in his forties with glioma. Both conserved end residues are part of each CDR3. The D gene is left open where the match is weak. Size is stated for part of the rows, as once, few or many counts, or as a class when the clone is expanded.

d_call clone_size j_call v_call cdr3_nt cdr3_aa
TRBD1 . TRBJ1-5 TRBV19 TGTGCCAGTAGTACGGTCGGGACAGGGGGTTACAATCAGCCCCAGCATTTT CASSTVGTGGYNQPQHF
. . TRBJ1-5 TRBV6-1 TGTGCCAGCAGTGGGGATCGGGCCGGCCAGCCCCAGCATTTT CASSGDRAGQPQHF
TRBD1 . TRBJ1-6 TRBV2 TGTGCCACTAGGGACAGGGCTGGGGGATCGCCCCTCCACTTT CATRDRAGGSPLHF
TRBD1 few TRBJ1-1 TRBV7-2 TGTGCCAGCAGCTCCCACACAGGGACAGGGAGAAGTGAAGCTTTCTTT CASSSHTGTGRSEAFF
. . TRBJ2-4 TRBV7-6 TGTGCCAGCAGCTTAGAAAATCTGGGACCACAGTACTTC CASSLENLGPQYF
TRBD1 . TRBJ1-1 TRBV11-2 TGTGCCAGCAGCTGGGAGACAGGGGGCCCGAACACTGAAGCTTTCTTT CASSWETGGPNTEAFF
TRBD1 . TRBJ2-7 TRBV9 TGTGCCAGCAGCGTAGGACAGGGACAAAACTCCTACGAGCAGTACTTC CASSVGQGQNSYEQYF
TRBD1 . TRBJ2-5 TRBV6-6 TGTGCCAGCACTCTATCGGGACCAGGGGGAGAGACCCAGTACTTC CASTLSGPGGETQYF
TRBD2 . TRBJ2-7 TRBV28 TGTGCCAGCAGACTAGCGGGACACCAGTTGACCTACGAGCAGTACTTC CASRLAGHQLTYEQYF
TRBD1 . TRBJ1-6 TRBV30 TGTGCCTGGAGTATCGACAGGGAGGAATCACCCCTCCACTTT CAWSIDREESPLHF
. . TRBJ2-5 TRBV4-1 TGCGCCAGCAGCCAAGGGAAGGCGCCGCAAGAGACCCAGTACTTC CASSQGKAPQETQYF
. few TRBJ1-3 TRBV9 TGTGCCAGCAGCGCTACCACAGGAAACTCTGGAAACACCATATATTTT CASSATTGNSGNTIYF
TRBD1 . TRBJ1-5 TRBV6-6 TGTGCCAGTACTACAGGGGAGGACGGTCAGCCCCAGCATTTT CASTTGEDGQPQHF
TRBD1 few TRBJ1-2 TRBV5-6 TGTGCCAGCAGCTCCGGGACAGGATCTCTAAACTATGGCTACACCTTC CASSSGTGSLNYGYTF
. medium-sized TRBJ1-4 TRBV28 TGTGCCAGCAGTTTGACCCTCGAAAAACTGTTTTTT CASSLTLEKLFF
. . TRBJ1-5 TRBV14 TGTGCCAGCAGCCAAGCAGGGTTGGGCAATCAGCCCCAGCATTTT CASSQAGLGNQPQHF
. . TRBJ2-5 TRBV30 TGTGCCTTCAGAGGGGTCAGTGGTTGGGAGACCCAGTACTTC CAFRGVSGWETQYF
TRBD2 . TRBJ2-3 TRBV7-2 TGTGCCAGCAGCTCCTCTAGCGGGGGATTCTCGAGCACAGATACGCAGTATTTT CASSSSSGGFSSTDTQYF
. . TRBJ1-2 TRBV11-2 TGTGCCAGCAGCCCACAGCGGCAGATTCACCAAGGCTACACCTTC CASSPQRQIHQGYTF
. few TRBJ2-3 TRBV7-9 TGTGCCAGCAGCTTTTATGGGGATGCAGATACGCAGTATTTT CASSFYGDADTQYF
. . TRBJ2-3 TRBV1 TGCACCAGCAGCCGGCCAATGGGTGTGCAGTATTTT CTSSRPMGVQYF
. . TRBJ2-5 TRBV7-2 TGTGCCAGCACCCTCCCAGGAGGGTATGAGACCCAGTACTTC CASTLPGGYETQYF
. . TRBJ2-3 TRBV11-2 TGTGCCAGCAGCTTAGTTTCAGGCGACCTCGGTACGCAGTATTTT CASSLVSGDLGTQYF
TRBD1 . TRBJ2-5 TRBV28 TGTGCCAGCAGTCGGACAGGGGGACTAGGAGAGACCCAGTACTTC CASSRTGGLGETQYF
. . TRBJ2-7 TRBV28 TGTGCCAGCCGCCCGGGGGCTTACGAGCAGTACTTC CASRPGAYEQYF
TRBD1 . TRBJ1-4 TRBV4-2 TGTGCCAGCAGCCAAGACTTCGGGACAGGAAATGAAAAGCTGTTTTTT CASSQDFGTGNEKLFF
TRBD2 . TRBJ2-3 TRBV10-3 TGTGCCATCAGTGAGTCGAGCGGGAGGGCTAGCACAGATACGCAGTATTTT CAISESSGRASTDTQYF
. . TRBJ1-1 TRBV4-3 TGCGCCAGCAGCCCAAGGCAATTCAGGGTCGCGAACACTGAAGCTTTCTTT CASSPRQFRVANTEAFF
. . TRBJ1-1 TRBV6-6 TGTGCCAGCAGTTTTAGTGGGGTCAGAGGAGTCACTGAAGCTTTCTTT CASSFSGVRGVTEAFF
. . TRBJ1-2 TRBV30 TGTGCCTGGAGTGGGGATACGTACGGCCGAAACTATGGCTACACCTTC CAWSGDTYGRNYGYTF
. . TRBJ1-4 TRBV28 TGTGCCAGCATAGGTGAAAAACTGTTTTTT CASIGEKLFF
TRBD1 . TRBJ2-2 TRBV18 TGTGCCAGCTCACCATATCGGGAACAGGGGGCAGTAAACACCGGGGAGCTGTTTTTT CASSPYREQGAVNTGELFF
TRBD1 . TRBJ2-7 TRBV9 TGTGCCAGCAGCCTCGGGACAGGGGATAGGTACGAGCAGTACTTC CASSLGTGDRYEQYF
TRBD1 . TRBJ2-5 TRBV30 TGTGCCTGGAGTCGGAATAGGGGGCAGGAGATCCAGTACTTC CAWSRNRGQEIQYF
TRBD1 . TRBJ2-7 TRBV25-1 TGTGCCAGCAGCAACCCGGGGACAGGGGGCGAGCAGTACTTC CASSNPGTGGEQYF
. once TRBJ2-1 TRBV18 TGTGCCAGCTCACCAGGTCCGAGACCAGTGGATGAGCAGTTCTTC CASSPGPRPVDEQFF
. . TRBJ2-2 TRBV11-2 TGTGCCAGCAGCTTAGATGATTTCTACAGAAGCACCGGGGAGCTGTTTTTT CASSLDDFYRSTGELFF
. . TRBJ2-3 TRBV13 TGTGCCAGCAGCCCCGGGACAAGCACAGATACGCAGTATTTT CASSPGTSTDTQYF
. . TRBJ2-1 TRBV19 TGTGCCAGTAGCCCCGCCATACTATACAATGAGCAGTTCTTC CASSPAILYNEQFF
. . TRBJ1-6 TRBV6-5 TGTGCCAGCAGTTACTCGGGCGGGACACTGAATTCACCCCTCCACTTT CASSYSGGTLNSPLHF
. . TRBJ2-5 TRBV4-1 TGCGCCAGCAGCCGGGGATACGGGGACCAAGAGACCCAGTACTTC CASSRGYGDQETQYF
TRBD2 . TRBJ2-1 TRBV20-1 TGCAGTGCTAGACTAGCGGGAGCCTCGTTCTTC CSARLAGASFF
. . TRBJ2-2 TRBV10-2 TGCGCCAGCAGGAGGGACACCGGGGAGCTGTTTTTT CASRRDTGELFF
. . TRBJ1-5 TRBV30 TGTGCCTGGAGTGTAGGGAGCTATCAGCCCCAGCATTTT CAWSVGSYQPQHF
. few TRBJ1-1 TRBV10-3 TGTGCCATCAGTAGCCGGGACGGGAACACTGAAGCTTTCTTT CAISSRDGNTEAFF
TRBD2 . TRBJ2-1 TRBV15 TGTGCCACCAGCGTACGACTAGCGGGGGTGCATGAGCAGTTCTTC CATSVRLAGVHEQFF
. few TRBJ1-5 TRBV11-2 TGTGCCAGCAGCTTAAGCAGGGACAATCAGCCCCAGCATTTT CASSLSRDNQPQHF
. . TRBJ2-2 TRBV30 TGTGCGTCGGACCTATCCCTCGGGGAGCTGTTTTTT CASDLSLGELFF
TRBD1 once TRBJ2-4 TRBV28 TGTGCCAGCAGCACAGGGGTGGTTCAGTACTTC CASSTGVVQYF
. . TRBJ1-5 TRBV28 TGTGCCAGCAGTTATCGGGATAGGCCCCAGCATTTT CASSYRDRPQHF
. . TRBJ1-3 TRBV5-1 TGCGCCAGCAGCTTGGCCCAGGTCAGCTCTGGAAACACCATATATTTT CASSLAQVSSGNTIYF
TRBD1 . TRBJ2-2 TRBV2 TGTGCCAGCAGTGGACAGGGGCCCGACACCGGGGAGCTGTTTTTT CASSGQGPDTGELFF
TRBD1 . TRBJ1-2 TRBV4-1 TGCGCCAGCAGCCAAGATCCGTACAGGGGGGTCTATGGCTACGCCTTC CASSQDPYRGVYGYAF
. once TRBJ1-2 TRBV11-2 TGTGCCAGCAGCCCAGATACGAACTATGGCTACACCTTC CASSPDTNYGYTF
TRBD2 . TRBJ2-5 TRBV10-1 TGCGCCAGCAGTGAGGCGGGAGGGATAGAGACCCAGTACTTC CASSEAGGIETQYF
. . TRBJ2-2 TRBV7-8 TGTGCCAGCAGACTGATAATTGGGGGCGGCAACACCGGGGAGCTGTTTTTT CASRLIIGGGNTGELFF